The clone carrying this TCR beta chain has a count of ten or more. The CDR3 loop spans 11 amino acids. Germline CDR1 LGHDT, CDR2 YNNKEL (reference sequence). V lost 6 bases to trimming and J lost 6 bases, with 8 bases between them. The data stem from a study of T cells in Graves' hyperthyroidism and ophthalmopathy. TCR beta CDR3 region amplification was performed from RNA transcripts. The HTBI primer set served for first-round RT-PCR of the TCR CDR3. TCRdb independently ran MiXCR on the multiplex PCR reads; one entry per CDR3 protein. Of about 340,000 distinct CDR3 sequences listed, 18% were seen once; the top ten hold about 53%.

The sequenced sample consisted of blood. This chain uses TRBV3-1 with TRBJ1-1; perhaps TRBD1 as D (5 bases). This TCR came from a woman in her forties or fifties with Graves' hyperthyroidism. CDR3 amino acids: CASRKGAEAFF. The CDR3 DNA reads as TGTGCCAGCAGGAAAGGGGCTGAAGCTTTCTTT.